This entry lists 5 T cell receptor beta chains sequenced from one sample in a study of T cell repertoires in cytomegalovirus infection (dated by TCRdb to between 2018 and 2020). TCRdb shows the sequencer as Illumina HiSeq 1500. TCRdb's own reprocessing of the public reads used fastp at Q25 and MiXCR and kept productive beta chains. Every entry covers one CDR3 protein and lists the most common genes and DNA from its rows. This sample gives 85,000 to 130,000 distinct CDR3 sequences in total; about a quarter of them show up just once. The top ten clonotypes cover more than 35% of the sample. Sequenced sample: CD8+ T cells from PBMCs. The source is a human donor in good health (CMV status not recorded). Some clones in this sample may be carry-over from other donors' samples.

This clonotype was observed many times. The chain has TRBV11-2 and TRBJ2-7, with D possibly TRBD1 on 6 matching bases. This CDR3 is 16 amino acids long. Germline loops: CDR1 SGHAT, CDR2 FQNNGV. Trimming took off 5 bases at V and 0 bases at J, with 17 bases between the two ends. The CDR3 region has the DNA TGTGCCAGCAGCCTATTGACGGGACATTCCTCCTACGAGCAGTACTTC. Residues: CASSLLTGHSSYEQYF.

This clonotype showed up just a few times. CDR3 DNA: TGTGCCAGCACCCTAGGGGGGGCTGAAGCTTTCTTT. The encoded protein is CASTLGGAEAFF. The rearrangement links TRBV28 to TRBJ1-1, with TRBD1 as a possible D gene (6 bases). Trimming stripped 7 bases from V and 6 bases from J, with 12 bases between. Germline V gene data show CDR1 as MDHEN and CDR2 as SYDVKM. The CDR3 has 12 amino acids.

Ten or more counts support this clonotype. The chain uses TRBV5-4 and TRBJ2-7; D is unresolved. Trimming left V 0 bases short and J 2 bases short, with 9 bases between. Germline CDR1 reads SGHNT; CDR2 reads YYREEE (reference sequence). The CDR3 contains 14 residues. The CDR3 here is CASSLAERTYEQYF. Written as DNA, the CDR3 is TGTGCCAGCAGCTTGGCCGAACGGACCTACGAGCAGTACTTC.

V gene TRBV2 combines with J gene TRBJ1-1, with 7 bases lining up with TRBD1. Germline V gene lookup returns CDR1 SNHLY and CDR2 FYNNEI. V lost 3 bases, J lost 1 base, and 2 bases stayed unmatched. The CDR3 totals 14 residues. CDR3 bases: TGTGCCAGCAGTGAGACAGGGAAGAACACTGAAGCTTTCTTT. This sequence encodes CASSETGKNTEAFF.

This clonotype was counted at least ten times. The genes are TRBV7-6 and TRBJ2-1; weak D call: TRBD2 (6 bases). The CDR3 is 16 amino acids. Germline values: CDR1 SGHVS, CDR2 FNYEAQ. Between the trimmed V and J ends, which lost 0 bases and 8 bases, there was a span of 17 bases. CDR3 protein: CASSLAQAGPDDEQFF. Here the CDR3 DNA reads TGTGCCAGCAGCTTAGCACAAGCGGGTCCGGATGATGAGCAGTTCTTC.